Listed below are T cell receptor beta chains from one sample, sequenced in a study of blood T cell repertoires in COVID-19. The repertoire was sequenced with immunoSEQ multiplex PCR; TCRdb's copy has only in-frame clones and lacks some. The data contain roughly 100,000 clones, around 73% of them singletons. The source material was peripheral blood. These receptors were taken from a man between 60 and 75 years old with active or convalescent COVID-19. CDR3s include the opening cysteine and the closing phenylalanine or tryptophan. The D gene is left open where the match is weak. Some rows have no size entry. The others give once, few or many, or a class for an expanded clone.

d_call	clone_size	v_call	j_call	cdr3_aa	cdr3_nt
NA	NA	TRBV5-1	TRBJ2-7	CASSSGSRVHEQYF	TGCGCCAGCAGCTCTGGCAGCAGGGTCCACGAGCAGTACTTC
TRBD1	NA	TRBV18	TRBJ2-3	CASSPGTGSTDTQYF	TGTGCCAGCTCACCGGGGACAGGGTCGACAGATACGCAGTATTTT
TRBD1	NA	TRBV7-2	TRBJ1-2	CASSFRGLKSGYTF	TGTGCCAGCAGCTTTAGGGGGCTCAAAAGTGGCTACACCTTC
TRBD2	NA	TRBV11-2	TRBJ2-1	CASSEAGTSGRNEQFF	TGTGCCAGCAGCGAAGCGGGGACTAGCGGACGGAATGAGCAGTTCTTC
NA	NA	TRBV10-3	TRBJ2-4	CAISEAAGARNIQYF	TGTGCCATCAGTGAAGCGGCCGGAGCCAGGAACATTCAGTACTTC
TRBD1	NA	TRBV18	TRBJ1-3	CASSPTGDSSGNTIYF	TGTGCCAGCTCTCCTACAGGGGACAGCTCTGGAAACACCATATATTTT
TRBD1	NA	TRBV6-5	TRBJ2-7	CASSYTRTGRNEQYF	TGTGCCAGCAGTTACACCCGGACAGGGCGCAACGAGCAGTACTTC
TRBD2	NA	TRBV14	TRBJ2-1	CASSQGTSGGYNEQFF	TGTGCCAGCAGCCAAGGGACCAGCGGGGGCTACAATGAGCAGTTCTTC
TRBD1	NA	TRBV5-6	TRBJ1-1	CASSPPGQGGKNTEAFF	TGTGCCAGCAGCCCACCGGGACAGGGGGGAAAGAACACTGAAGCTTTCTTT
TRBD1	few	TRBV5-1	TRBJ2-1	CASSVGTGSGHEQFF	TGCGCCAGCAGCGTGGGGACAGGGAGCGGCCATGAGCAGTTCTTC
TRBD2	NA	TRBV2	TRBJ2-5	CASSLPGDGVAGDEETQYF	TGTGCCAGCAGCCTCCCAGGGGACGGGGTAGCGGGAGATGAGGAGACCCAGTACTTC
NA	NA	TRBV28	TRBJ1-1	CASSSPLNTEAFF	TGTGCCAGCAGTTCCCCTTTGAACACTGAAGCTTTCTTT
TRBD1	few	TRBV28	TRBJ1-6	CASSLGLGQGNSPLHF	TGTGCCAGCAGTTTAGGGCTTGGACAGGGCAATTCACCCCTCCACTTT
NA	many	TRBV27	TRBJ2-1	CASSLGSLLAYNEQFF	TGTGCCAGCAGTTTAGGGTCGCTACTAGCCTACAATGAGCAGTTCTTC
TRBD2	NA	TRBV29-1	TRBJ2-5	CSVKLAERSETQYF	TGCAGCGTTAAGCTAGCGGAGAGGTCAGAGACCCAGTACTTC
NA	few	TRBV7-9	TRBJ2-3	CASSSPSTDTQYF	TGTGCCAGCAGCTCCCCTAGCACAGATACGCAGTATTTT
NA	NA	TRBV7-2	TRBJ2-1	CASSLEVANEQFF	TGTGCCAGCAGCTTAGAAGTAGCGAATGAGCAGTTCTTC
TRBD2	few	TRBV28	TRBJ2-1	CASSFPMVAGGSSYNEQFF	TGTGCCAGCAGTTTCCCAATGGTAGCGGGAGGGAGCTCCTACAATGAGCAGTTCTTC
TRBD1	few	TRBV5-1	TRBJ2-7	CASSWGDRANEQYF	TGCGCCAGCAGCTGGGGGGACAGGGCCAACGAGCAGTACTTC
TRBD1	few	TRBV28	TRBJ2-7	CASSPGDRGYEQYF	TGTGCCAGCAGTCCGGGCGACAGGGGCTACGAGCAGTACTTC
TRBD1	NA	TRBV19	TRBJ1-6	CASRGTGGSNSPLHF	TGTGCCAGTAGAGGGACAGGGGGCTCGAATTCACCCCTCCACTTT
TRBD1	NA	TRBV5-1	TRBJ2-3	CASSLTGASTDTQYF	TGCGCCAGCAGCTTAACAGGGGCTAGCACAGATACGCAGTATTTT
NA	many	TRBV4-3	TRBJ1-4	CASSQTPLGVGTNEKLFF	TGCGCCAGCAGCCAGACCCCGCTGGGAGTTGGAACTAATGAAAAACTGTTTTTT
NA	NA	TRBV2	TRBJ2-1	CASTTAGWAQFF	TGTGCCAGCACGACCGCGGGGTGGGCGCAGTTCTTC
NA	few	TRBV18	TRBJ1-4	CASSPGSGYNEKLFF	TGTGCCAGCTCACCAGGGTCGGGGTATAATGAAAAACTGTTTTTT
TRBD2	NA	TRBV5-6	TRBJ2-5	CASSLELAQETQYF	TGTGCCAGCAGCTTGGAACTAGCGCAAGAGACCCAGTACTTC
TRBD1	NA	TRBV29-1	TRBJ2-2	CSVEGTGMKLGGELFF	TGCAGCGTTGAAGGGACAGGGATGAAGCTAGGCGGGGAGCTGTTTTTT
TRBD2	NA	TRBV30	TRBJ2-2	CAGSTGLAGIGTGELFF	TGTGCCGGATCAACGGGACTAGCGGGAATAGGCACCGGGGAGCTGTTTTTT
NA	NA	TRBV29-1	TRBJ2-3	CSVRNTGGDTQYF	TGCAGCGTGAGGAACACCGGAGGGGATACGCAGTATTTT
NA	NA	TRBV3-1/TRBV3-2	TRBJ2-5	CASSSPGKETQYF	TGTGCCAGCAGCTCTCCCGGGAAAGAGACCCAGTACTTC
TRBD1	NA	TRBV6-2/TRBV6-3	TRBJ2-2	CASSTGTGANTGELFF	TGTGCCAGCAGTACGGGGACAGGGGCCAACACCGGGGAGCTGTTTTTT
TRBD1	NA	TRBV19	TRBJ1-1	CASSIVGQGGTEAFF	TGTGCCAGTAGTATAGTAGGACAGGGAGGAACTGAAGCTTTCTTT
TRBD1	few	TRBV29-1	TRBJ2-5	CSVLTGEGETQYF	TGCAGCGTTCTTACAGGGGAAGGAGAGACCCAGTACTTC
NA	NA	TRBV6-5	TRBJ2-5	CASRTGREARATQYF	TGTGCCAGCAGGACAGGGCGGGAGGCCCGTGCGACCCAGTACTTC
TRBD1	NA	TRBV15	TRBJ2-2	CATSRDLLGQATGELFF	TGTGCCACCAGCAGAGATTTACTAGGACAGGCGACCGGGGAGCTGTTTTTT
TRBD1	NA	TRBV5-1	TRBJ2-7	CASRTPGQGYEQYF	TGCGCCAGCAGAACCCCGGGACAGGGTTACGAGCAGTACTTC
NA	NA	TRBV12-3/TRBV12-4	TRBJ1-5	CASSLSGGGPQHF	TGTGCCAGCAGTTTGTCCGGGGGGGGTCCCCAGCATTTT
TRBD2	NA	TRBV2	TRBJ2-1	CASSDWTSVYNEQFF	TGTGCCAGCAGTGACTGGACTAGCGTTTACAATGAGCAGTTCTTC
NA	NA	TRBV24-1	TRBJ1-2	CATSDLDWAGYTF	TGTGCCACCAGTGATCTGGACTGGGCTGGCTACACCTTC
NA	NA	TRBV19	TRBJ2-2	CASSIQDTGELFF	TGTGCCAGTAGTATACAGGACACCGGGGAGCTGTTTTTT
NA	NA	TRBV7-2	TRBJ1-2	CASSLEAGNYGYTF	TGTGCCAGCAGCTTAGAGGCGGGGAACTATGGCTACACCTTC
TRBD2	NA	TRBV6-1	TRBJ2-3	CASSELAGVEYF	TGTGCCAGCAGTGAATTGGCGGGAGTGGAGTATTTT
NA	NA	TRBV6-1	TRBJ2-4	CASSEDPKGIQYF	TGTGCCAGCAGTGAGGACCCCAAGGGGATTCAGTACTTC
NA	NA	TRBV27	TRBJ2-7	CASSLFDSSYEQYF	TGTGCCAGCAGTTTATTTGACAGCTCCTACGAGCAGTACTTC
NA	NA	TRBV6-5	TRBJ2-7	CASSYSNQGSEQYF	TGTGCCAGCAGTTACTCGAACCAGGGAAGCGAGCAGTACTTC
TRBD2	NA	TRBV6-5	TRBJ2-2	CASSYSTSGSGELFF	TGTGCCAGCAGTTACTCAACTAGCGGGAGCGGGGAGCTGTTTTTT
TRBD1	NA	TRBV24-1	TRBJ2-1	CATSDLPRQGYNEQFF	TGTGCCACCAGTGACCTACCGAGACAGGGGTACAATGAGCAGTTCTTC
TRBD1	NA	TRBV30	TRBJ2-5	CAWSRQGSETQYF	TGTGCCTGGAGCCGACAGGGCTCAGAGACCCAGTACTTC
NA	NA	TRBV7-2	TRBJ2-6	CASSWQITGANVLTF	TGTGCCAGCAGCTGGCAGATTACTGGGGCCAACGTCCTGACTTTC
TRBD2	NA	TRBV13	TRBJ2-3	CASSAFAGRGTDTQYF	TGTGCCAGCAGCGCTTTCGCGGGGAGGGGTACTGATACGCAGTATTTT